Presented here are 18 T cell receptor beta chains from one specimen sequenced in a study of T cell repertoires in cytomegalovirus infection. These TCRs are of unknown antigen specificity. TCRdb used MiXCR to reprocess the reads, holding one entry per CDR3 protein. The table shows about 830,000 distinct CDR3 sequences, with about 33% occurring only once. The material sequenced was cultured CD8+ T cells from PBMCs, taken from culture after CMV antigen stimulation. All receptors come from a human donor in good health (CMV status not recorded). Some clones in this sample may be carry-over from other donors' samples.

The V and J genes are TRBV10-3 and TRBJ2-5, with D tentatively TRBD1 or TRBD2 (5 bases each). From germline, CDR1 is ENHRY and CDR2 SYGVKD. Between the trimmed V and J ends, which lost 8 bases and 1 base, there was a span of 14 bases. This CDR3 is built from 14 residues. This CDR3 reads CAIGSSGAQETQYF. In DNA form, the CDR3 reads TGTGCCATCGGATCTTCCGGGGCCCAAGAGACCCAGTACTTC.

About this clonotype itself: This may be a read error, as it is one base from a much larger clone. The chain recombines TRBV7-2 with TRBJ1-6, with 7 bases lining up with TRBD1. This CDR3 comprises 14 residues. Germline lookup yields CDR1 SGHTA and CDR2 FQGNSA. The CDR3 sequence is CASSSTGRNSLLHF. CDR3 nucleotide sequence: TGTGCCAGCAGCTCGACAGGGAGGAATTCACTCCTCCACTTT.

V gene TRBV6-6 combines with J gene TRBJ1-2; maybe TRBD1 (5 bases). Per germline, CDR1 MNHNY and CDR2 SVGAGI (reference sequence). There are 13 residues in the CDR3. Trimming stripped 11 bases from V and 0 bases from J, with 13 bases between. The CDR3 nucleotides are TGTGCCTCACAGGAAATCGCTAACTATGGCTACACCTTC. Protein sequence: CASQEIANYGYTF.

Remarks on this clonotype: It is unclear where the CDR3 begins or ends on the DNA, so no DNA is shown, and the CDR3 is as TCRdb lists it. The CDR3 region is CAVPALVKGRGSSSYGYTF. The chain couples TRBV2 to TRBJ1-2; TRBD1, as called in the table, went unchecked against the DNA. The CDR3 is 19 residues long, ends included. Per germline, CDR1 SNHLY and CDR2 FYNNEI.

This clonotype was observed at least ten times. The V gene is TRBV6-1, the J gene TRBJ2-7; no definite D call. This CDR3 has 14 residues. Germline CDR1 MNHNS, CDR2 SASEGT. The ends were cut back, 5 bases at V and 0 bases at J, with 11 bases in the middle. CDR3 protein: CASSNSLSSYEQYF. The CDR3 DNA follows: TGTGCCAGCAGTAATTCACTCAGCTCCTACGAGCAGTACTTC.

The chain employs TRBV6-1 and TRBJ2-5, with 10 positions matching TRBD2. Trimming cost V 8 bases and J 0 bases; bases outside gene matches: 15. CDR1 MNHNS and CDR2 SASEGT come from the germline V gene. The CDR3 runs to 18 residues. CDR3 nucleotides: TGTGCCAGCCGAAGCGAGTACTGGACTAGCGGAAACCAAGAGACCCAGTACTTC. Translating it yields CASRSEYWTSGNQETQYF.

The V and J genes are TRBV27 and TRBJ2-7; D might be TRBD1 or TRBD2, each matching 5 bases. V lost 8 bases and J lost 7, with 18 bases in between. This CDR3 is built from 13 residues. Germline V CDR1 and CDR2: MNHEY, SMNVEV (reference sequence). CDR3 in amino acids: CASGEGTGLEQYF. CDR3 bases: TGTGCCAGCGGGGAAGGGACGGGGCTTGAGCAGTACTTC.

This clonotype was recorded a few times. This chain uses TRBV19 with TRBJ1-1; D gene unclear. Germline CDR1 is LNHDA and CDR2 is SQIVND (reference sequence). CDR3 length: 12 residues. V was cut by 8 bases and J by 2 bases, with 9 bases left in between. The CDR3 DNA reads as TGTGCCAGTTCTATTTTCAACACTGAAGCTTTCTTT. Protein sequence: CASSIFNTEAFF.

As regards this clonotype: A much larger clone lies one base from this, so it may be a read error. The chain has TRBV7-3 and TRBJ2-5; D might be TRBD2 (5 bases). Trimming removed 7 bases at V and 1 base at J, with 19 bases between. Germline-derived CDR1 and CDR2 are SGHTA and FQGTGA. CDR3 size: 16 residues. As DNA, the CDR3 is TGTGCCAGCAACCCCCCGGACGCCCGGGGCCAAGAGACCCAGTACTTC. Protein product: CASNPPDARGQETQYF.

The rearrangement uses TRBV12-3 or TRBV12-4 and TRBJ2-5; possible D gene TRBD1, 8 bases. V lost 6 bases to trimming and J lost 4 bases, with 15 bases between them. The CDR3 has 14 amino acids. CDR3 in DNA: TGTGCCAGCAGCCCGACAGGGGAGGGAGAGACCCAGTACTTC. Protein product: CASSPTGEGETQYF.

The table lists this clonotype with many counts. The chain employs TRBV7-9 and TRBJ2-3; D call uncertain. From germline, CDR1 is SEHNR and CDR2 FQNEAQ (reference sequence). The CDR3 runs 13 residues. Trimming took off 0 bases at V and 2 bases at J, with 3 bases between the two ends. CDR3 protein: CASSLAVTDTQYF. Written as DNA, the CDR3 is TGTGCCAGCAGCTTAGCCGTCACAGATACGCAGTATTTT.

The chain couples TRBV20-1 to TRBJ2-7, with D perhaps matching TRBD2 (5 bases). Germline assignment: CDR1 DFQATT and CDR2 SNEGSKA (reference sequence). V lost 2 bases to trimming and J lost 5 bases, with 10 bases between them. This CDR3 region has 12 residues. This CDR3 reads CSARPGSHEQYF. CDR3 DNA: TGCAGTGCTAGACCGGGGTCCCACGAGCAGTACTTC.

V gene TRBV19 combines with J gene TRBJ2-2, with a possible D match to TRBD2 (5 bases). The CDR3 has 15 amino acids. Germline CDR1 LNHDA, CDR2 SQIVND (reference sequence). Trimming stripped 0 bases from V and 3 bases from J, with 8 bases between. The CDR3 spells CASSIEAVYTGELFF. The CDR3 nucleotides read TGTGCCAGTAGTATAGAAGCGGTGTACACCGGGGAGCTGTTTTTT.

The chain uses TRBV7-2 and TRBJ2-1; D is unclear. The CDR3 extends over 14 amino acids. Germline V CDR1 and CDR2: SGHTA, FQGNSA. Trimming shortened V by 5 bases and J by 5 bases, and 13 bases separated the two germline ends. In DNA form, the CDR3 reads TGTGCCAGCAGCGCCCAGGTCCCTGACAATGAGCAGTTCTTC. Translated, it gives CASSAQVPDNEQFF.

This clonotype has a handful of counts. The chain carries TRBV7-3 and TRBJ2-6, with D uncertain. The CDR3 extends over 15 amino acids. The V and J ends lost 2 bases and 2 bases respectively, with 7 bases between them. Germline-derived CDR1 and CDR2 are SGHTA and FQGTGA. CDR3 protein: CASSLPVPGANVLTF. The CDR3 region has the DNA TGTGCCAGCAGCTTACCGGTTCCTGGGGCCAACGTCCTGACTTTC.

This clonotype was recorded a few times. The DNA of the CDR3 is TGTGCCAGCAGTTACTCGATAGCAACCCCTTACGAGCAGTACGTC. Protein product: CASSYSIATPYEQYV. The chain recombines TRBV6-5 with TRBJ2-7, with D unresolved. V was shortened by 0 bases and J by 4 bases, with 13 bases between the two germline ends. Germline V gene lookup returns CDR1 MNHEY and CDR2 SVGAGI. The CDR3 sequence is 15 residues long.

This clonotype was counted between two and nine times. This chain uses TRBV6-2 or TRBV6-3 with TRBJ2-7; 12 bases line up with TRBD1. The CDR3 totals 19 residues. V was pared by 2 bases and J by 5 bases, with 16 bases of the junction left unmatched. Germline CDR1 MNHEY, CDR2 SVGEGT. The CDR3 coding sequence is TGTGCCAGCAGTTACCCCTCCCGCCGGGACAGGGGGCCTCTAAACGAGCAGTACGTC. The encoded protein is CASSYPSRRDRGPLNEQYV.

The rearrangement uses TRBV27 and TRBJ1-3; D not resolved. Germline V CDR1 and CDR2: MNHEY, SMNVEV (reference sequence). V lost 6 bases to trimming and J lost 0 bases, with 15 bases between them. The CDR3 sequence is 16 residues long. As DNA, the CDR3 is TGTGCCAGCAGCCCCGTGGGGTTTCCCTCTGGAAACACCATATATTTT. It codes for CASSPVGFPSGNTIYF.